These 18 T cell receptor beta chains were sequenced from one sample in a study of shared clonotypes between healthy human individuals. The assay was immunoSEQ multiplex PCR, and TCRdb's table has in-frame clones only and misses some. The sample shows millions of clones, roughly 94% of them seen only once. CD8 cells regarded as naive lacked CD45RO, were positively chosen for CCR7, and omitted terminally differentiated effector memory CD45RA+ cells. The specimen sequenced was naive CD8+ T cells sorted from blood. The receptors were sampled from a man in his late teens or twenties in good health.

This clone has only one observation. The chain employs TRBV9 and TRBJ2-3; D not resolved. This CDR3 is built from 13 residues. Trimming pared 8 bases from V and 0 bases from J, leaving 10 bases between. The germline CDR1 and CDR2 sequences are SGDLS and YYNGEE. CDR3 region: CASALSSTDTQYF. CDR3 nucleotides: TGTGCCAGTGCGCTGTCTAGCACAGATACGCAGTATTTT. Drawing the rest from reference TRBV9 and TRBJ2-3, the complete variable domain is DSGVTQTPKHLITATGQRVTLRCSPRSGDLSVYWYQQSLDQGLQFLIQYYNGEERAKGNILERFSAQQFPDLHSELNLSSLELGDSALYFCASALSSTDTQYFGPGTRLTVL.

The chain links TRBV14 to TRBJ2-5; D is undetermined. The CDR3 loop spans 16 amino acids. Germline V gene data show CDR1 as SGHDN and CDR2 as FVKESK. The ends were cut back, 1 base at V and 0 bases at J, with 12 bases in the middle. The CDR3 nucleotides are TGTGCCAGCAGCCAAGTAACTGGATCTTACCAAGAGACCCAGTACTTC. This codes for CASSQVTGSYQETQYF.

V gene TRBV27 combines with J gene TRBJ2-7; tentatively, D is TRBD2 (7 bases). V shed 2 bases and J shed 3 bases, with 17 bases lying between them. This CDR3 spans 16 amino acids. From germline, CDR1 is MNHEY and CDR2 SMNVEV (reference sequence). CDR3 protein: CASSLGPGGGRYEQYF. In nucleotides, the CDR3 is TGTGCCAGCAGTTTAGGCCCCGGCGGGGGCCGCTACGAGCAGTACTTC.

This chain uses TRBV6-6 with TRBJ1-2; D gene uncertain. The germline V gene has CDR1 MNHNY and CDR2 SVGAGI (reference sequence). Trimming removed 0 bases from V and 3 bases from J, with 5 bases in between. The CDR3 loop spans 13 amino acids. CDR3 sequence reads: CASSYSVDYGYTF. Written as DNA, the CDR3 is TGTGCCAGCAGTTACTCTGTCGACTATGGCTACACCTTC.

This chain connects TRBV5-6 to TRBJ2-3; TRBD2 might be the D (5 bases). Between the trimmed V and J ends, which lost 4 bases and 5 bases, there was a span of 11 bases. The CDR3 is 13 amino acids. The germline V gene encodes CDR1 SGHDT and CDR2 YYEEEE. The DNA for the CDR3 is TGTGCCAGCAGCCTCGGACTGGAAGATACGCAGTATTTT. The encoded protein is CASSLGLEDTQYF.

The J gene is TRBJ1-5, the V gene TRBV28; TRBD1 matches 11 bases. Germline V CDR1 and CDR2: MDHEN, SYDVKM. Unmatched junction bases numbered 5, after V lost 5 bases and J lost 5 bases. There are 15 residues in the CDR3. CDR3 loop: CASSMGQGEYQPQHF. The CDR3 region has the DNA TGTGCCAGCAGTATGGGACAGGGGGAGTATCAGCCCCAGCATTTT.

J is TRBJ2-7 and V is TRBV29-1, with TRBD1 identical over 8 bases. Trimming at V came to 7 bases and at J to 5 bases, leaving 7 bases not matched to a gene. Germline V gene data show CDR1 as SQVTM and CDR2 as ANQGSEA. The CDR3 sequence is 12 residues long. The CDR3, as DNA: TGCAGCGCTTTACAGGGGGAACACGAGCAGTACTTC. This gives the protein CSALQGEHEQYF.

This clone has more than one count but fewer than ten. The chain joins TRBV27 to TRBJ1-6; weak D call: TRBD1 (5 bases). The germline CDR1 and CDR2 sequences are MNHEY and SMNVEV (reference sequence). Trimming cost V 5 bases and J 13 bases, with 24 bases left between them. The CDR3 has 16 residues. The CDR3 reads CASSPLGTPVDTPLHF. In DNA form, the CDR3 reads TGTGCCAGCAGTCCGCTCGGGACGCCGGTTGATACGCCCCTCCACTTT.

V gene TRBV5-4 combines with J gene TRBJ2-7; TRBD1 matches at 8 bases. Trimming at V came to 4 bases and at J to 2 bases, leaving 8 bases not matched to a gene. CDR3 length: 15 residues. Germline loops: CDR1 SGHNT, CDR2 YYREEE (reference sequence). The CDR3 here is CASSPDRGPTYEQYF. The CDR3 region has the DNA TGTGCCAGCAGCCCCGACAGGGGCCCCACCTACGAGCAGTACTTC.

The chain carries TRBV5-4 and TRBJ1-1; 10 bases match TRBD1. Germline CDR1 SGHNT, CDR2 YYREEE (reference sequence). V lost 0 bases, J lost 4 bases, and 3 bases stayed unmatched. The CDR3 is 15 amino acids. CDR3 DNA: TGTGCCAGCAGCTTGGTGGGGACAGGGGCCACTGAAGCTTTCTTT. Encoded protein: CASSLVGTGATEAFF.

CDR3: CASSLVPDRGLHTGELFF. The CDR3 nucleotides are TGTGCCAGCAGCTTGGTCCCCGACAGGGGGCTTCACACCGGGGAGCTGTTTTTT. This chain joins TRBV5-4 and TRBJ2-2; 10 nucleotides align to TRBD1. Trimming took 0 bases from V and 3 from J; bases not matched to a gene: 8. Germline loops: CDR1 SGHNT, CDR2 YYREEE (reference sequence). The CDR3 loop spans 18 amino acids.

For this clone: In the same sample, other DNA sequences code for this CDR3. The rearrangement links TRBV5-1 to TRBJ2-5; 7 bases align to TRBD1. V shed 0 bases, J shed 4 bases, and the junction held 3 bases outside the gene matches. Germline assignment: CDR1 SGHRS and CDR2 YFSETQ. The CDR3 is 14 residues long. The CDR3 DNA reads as TGCGCCAGCAGCTTGGGACAGGGCCTAGAGACCCAGTACTTC. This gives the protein CASSLGQGLETQYF.

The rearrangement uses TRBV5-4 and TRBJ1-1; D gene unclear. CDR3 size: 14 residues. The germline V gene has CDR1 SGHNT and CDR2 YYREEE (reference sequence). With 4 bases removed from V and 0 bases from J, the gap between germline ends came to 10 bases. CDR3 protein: CASSPWGLNTEAFF. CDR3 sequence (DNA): TGTGCCAGCAGCCCGTGGGGTCTGAACACTGAAGCTTTCTTT.

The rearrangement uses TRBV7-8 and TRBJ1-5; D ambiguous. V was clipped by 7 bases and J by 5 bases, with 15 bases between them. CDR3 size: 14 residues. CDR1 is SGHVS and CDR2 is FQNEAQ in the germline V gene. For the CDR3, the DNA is TGTGCCAGCACCTTGATGGGGTTCTATCAGCCCCAGCATTTT. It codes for CASTLMGFYQPQHF.

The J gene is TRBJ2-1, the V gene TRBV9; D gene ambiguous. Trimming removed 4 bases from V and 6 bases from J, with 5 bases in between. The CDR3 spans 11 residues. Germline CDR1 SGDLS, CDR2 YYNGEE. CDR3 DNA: TGTGCCAGCAGCACCACCAATGAGCAGTTCTTC. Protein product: CASSTTNEQFF.

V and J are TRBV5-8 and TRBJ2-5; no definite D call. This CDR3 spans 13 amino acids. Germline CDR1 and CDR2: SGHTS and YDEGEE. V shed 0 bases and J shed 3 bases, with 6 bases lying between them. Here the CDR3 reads CASSLDAEETQYF. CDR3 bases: TGTGCCAGCAGCTTGGACGCGGAAGAGACCCAGTACTTC.

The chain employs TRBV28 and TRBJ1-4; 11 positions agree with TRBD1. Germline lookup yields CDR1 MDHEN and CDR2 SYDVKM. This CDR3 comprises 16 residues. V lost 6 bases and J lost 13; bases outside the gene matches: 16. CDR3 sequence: CASSSLYGTGGELLFF. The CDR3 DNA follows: TGTGCCAGCAGCTCTTTATATGGGACAGGGGGGGAATTACTGTTTTTT.

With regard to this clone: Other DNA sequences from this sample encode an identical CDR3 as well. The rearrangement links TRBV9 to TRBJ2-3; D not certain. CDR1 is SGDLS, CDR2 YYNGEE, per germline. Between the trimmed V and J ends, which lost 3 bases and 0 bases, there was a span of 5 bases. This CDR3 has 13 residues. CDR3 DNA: TGTGCCAGCAGCGCCTCTAGCACAGATACGCAGTATTTT. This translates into CASSASSTDTQYF.